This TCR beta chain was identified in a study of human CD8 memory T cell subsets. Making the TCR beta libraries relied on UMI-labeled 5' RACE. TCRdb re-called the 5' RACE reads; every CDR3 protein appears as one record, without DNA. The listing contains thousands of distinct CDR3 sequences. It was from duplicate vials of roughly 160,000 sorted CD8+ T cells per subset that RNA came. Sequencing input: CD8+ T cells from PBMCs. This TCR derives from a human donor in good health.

CDR3 sequence: CASSLAGGGGYGYTF. The V and J genes are TRBV7-9 and TRBJ1-2. This CDR3 has 15 residues. From germline, CDR1 is SEHNR and CDR2 FQNEAQ (reference sequence). Full variable domain (missing parts from reference TRBV7-9 and TRBJ1-2): DTGVSQNPRHKITKRGQNVTFRCDPISEHNRLYWYRQTLGQGPEFLTYFQNEAQLEKSRLLSDRFSAERPKGSFSTLEIQRTEQGDSAMYLCASSLAGGGGYGYTFGSGTRLTVV.